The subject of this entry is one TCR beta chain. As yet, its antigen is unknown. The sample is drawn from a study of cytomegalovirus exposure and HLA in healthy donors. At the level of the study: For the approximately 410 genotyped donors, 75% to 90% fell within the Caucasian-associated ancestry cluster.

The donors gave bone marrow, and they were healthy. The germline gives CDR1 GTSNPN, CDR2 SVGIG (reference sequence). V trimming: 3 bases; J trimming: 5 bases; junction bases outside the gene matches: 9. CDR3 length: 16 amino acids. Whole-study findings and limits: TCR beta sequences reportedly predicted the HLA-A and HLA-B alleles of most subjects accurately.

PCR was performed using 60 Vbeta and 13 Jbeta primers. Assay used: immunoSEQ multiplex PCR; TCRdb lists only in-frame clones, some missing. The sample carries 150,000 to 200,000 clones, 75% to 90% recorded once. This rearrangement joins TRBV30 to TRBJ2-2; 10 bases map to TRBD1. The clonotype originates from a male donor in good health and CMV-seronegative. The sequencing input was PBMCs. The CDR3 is CAWSRYGQGGTGELFF. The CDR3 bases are TGTGCCTGGAGCCGGTATGGACAGGGGGGTACCGGGGAGCTGTTTTTT. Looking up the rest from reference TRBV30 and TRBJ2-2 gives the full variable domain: SQTIHQWPATLVQPVGSPLSLECTVEGTSNPNLYWYRQAAGRGLQLLFYSVGIGQISSEVPQNLSASRPQDRQFILSSKKLLLSDSGFYLCAWSRYGQGGTGELFFGEGSRLTVL.